This TCR beta chain was captured in a study of cytomegalovirus exposure and HLA in healthy donors. Study-level findings and limits: Segments of the TCR beta V type were, in most cases, productive about 87% or about 30% of the time in an earlier analysis. Using the classifier, cytomegalovirus status was reportedly diagnosed with high specificity and sensitivity.

As regards this clone: As yet, its antigen is unknown.

The CDR3 has 18 amino acids. V shed 1 base, J shed 0 bases, and the junction held 11 bases outside the gene matches. Germline V gene sequence: CDR1 SNHLY, CDR2 FYNNEI. Donors were ostensibly healthy at sampling, although undocumented immune exposures were probable. The study ran its PCR with 60 Vbeta and 13 Jbeta primers. Produced via immunoSEQ multiplex PCR; TCRdb's table is partial and in-frame only. Altogether around 150,000 clones are present, around four fifths being singletons, with the ten largest covering 0.9% to 1%. This receptor was obtained from a girl aged 2 to 10 in good health and CMV-seropositive. Input material: PBMCs. The chain employs TRBV2 and TRBJ2-7; 8 bases agree with TRBD1. The CDR3 coding sequence is TGTGCCAGCAGTGAAGTAAATGGGGGAACAGGGGGCTCCTACGAGCAGTACTTC. Translated, it gives CASSEVNGGTGGSYEQYF.